This TCR beta chain appears in the sequencing data of a study of cytomegalovirus exposure and HLA in healthy donors. The CDR3 is 15 residues long. The germline V gene has CDR1 SGHRS and CDR2 YFSETQ. The PCR used 60 Vbeta and 13 Jbeta primers. The method was immunoSEQ multiplex PCR; TCRdb's version includes in-frame clones alone and lacks a portion of them. The sample lists more than 95,000 clones, about 10% occurring once. Notes on this clone: Its antigen is as yet unknown.

General observations from the study: Being productive about 87% or about 30% of the time was typical of most TCR beta V segments in an earlier analysis. Most subjects had HLA-A and HLA-B alleles reportedly predicted accurately by TCR beta sequences.

The rearrangement uses TRBV5-1 and TRBJ2-5; 10 bases match TRBD2. The last part of the DNA fits TRBJ2-7 better; the J call may be wrong. The sequence derives from a woman aged 18 to 35 in good health and CMV-seropositive. The sequenced sample consisted of PBMCs. The CDR3 DNA follows: TGCGCCAGCAGGATGGCTACTAGCGGGACGAACGAGCAGTACTTC. Encoded protein: CASRMATSGTNEQYF.